Detailed here is one T cell receptor (beta chain). The record originates from a study of T cell responses to AZD1222 COVID-19 vaccine. V lost 1 base, J lost 2 bases, and 0 bases lay in between. The CDR3 runs to 11 residues. Germline CDR1 is SGHNT and CDR2 is YYREEE (reference sequence). Libraries were prepared by immunoSEQ multiplex PCR; TCRdb keeps only in-frame clonotypes and omits some of them. The repertoire holds approximately 100,000 clones, approximately 87% seen once, with roughly 12% in the top ten. The sequenced sample was peripheral blood, obtained on day 0 of AZD1222 vaccination. V is TRBV5-4 and J is TRBJ1-2, with D unclear. This sequence originates from an adult in good health. The CDR3 bases are TGTGCCAGCAGCTTGAACTATGGCTACACCTTC. Protein sequence: CASSLNYGYTF.